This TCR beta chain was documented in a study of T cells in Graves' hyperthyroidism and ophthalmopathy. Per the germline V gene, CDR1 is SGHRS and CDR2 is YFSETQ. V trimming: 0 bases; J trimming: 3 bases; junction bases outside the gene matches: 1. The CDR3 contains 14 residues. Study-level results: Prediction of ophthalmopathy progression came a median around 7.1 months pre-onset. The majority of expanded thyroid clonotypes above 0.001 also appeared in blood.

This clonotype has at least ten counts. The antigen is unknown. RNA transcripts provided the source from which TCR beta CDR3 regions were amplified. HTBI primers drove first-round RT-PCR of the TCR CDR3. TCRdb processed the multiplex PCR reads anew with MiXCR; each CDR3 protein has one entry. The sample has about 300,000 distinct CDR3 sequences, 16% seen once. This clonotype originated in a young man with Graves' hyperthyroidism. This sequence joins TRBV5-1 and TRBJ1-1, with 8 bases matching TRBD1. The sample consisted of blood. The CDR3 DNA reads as TGCGCCAGCAGCTTGGGGACAGGGTACACTGAAGCTTTCTTT. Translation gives CASSLGTGYTEAFF.